The entry that follows covers one T cell receptor beta chain sequence. This sample stems from a study of blood T cell repertoires in COVID-19. Study-level background: Samples of COVID-19 (acute and convalescent) were obtained from the United States, Italy and Spain. PBMCs, B-cell-depleted T cells, or T cells provided the cDNA or gDNA that made up the material.

In the original processing: Cell counts per sample came from amplifying reference gene primers. Sequenced by immunoSEQ multiplex PCR; TCRdb stores in-frame clones only, minus some. V and J calls and clone size follow that table, whereas D and trimming were derived from the DNA. The sample comprises some 150,000 clones, 86% of which are singletons, and roughly 3% rests with the top ten. The clonotype originates from a man between 65 and 85 years old with acute or convalescent COVID-19. The specimen sequenced was peripheral blood.

The CDR3 reads CASNRASGSPDTQYF. In DNA, the CDR3 is TGTGCCAGCAATCGGGCTAGCGGGAGTCCAGATACGCAGTATTTT. J is TRBJ2-3 and V is TRBV25-1; the match to TRBD2 covers 10 bases. The CDR3 spans 15 residues. V was pared by 7 bases and J by 4 bases, with 8 bases of the junction left unmatched. Germline values: CDR1 MGHDK, CDR2 SYGVNS.